The present T cell receptor beta chain was sequenced within a study of T cell changes during pregnancy in multiple sclerosis. The repertoire was sequenced with immunoSEQ multiplex PCR; TCRdb's copy has only in-frame clones and lacks some. This sample has about 75,000 clones, with around 92% found just once. In germline, CDR1 is WSHSY, CDR2 SAAADI. J lost 4 bases, V lost 6 bases, and 9 bases had no gene match. The CDR3 extends over 16 amino acids. This sequence was found in a female donor in good health, enrolled as a control in a pregnancy study. The chain combines TRBV10-2 with TRBJ2-1; 10 nucleotides line up with TRBD1. Sample: peripheral blood, taken in the first trimester of pregnancy. The CDR3 region is CASSPGQGVSYNEQFF. The CDR3 DNA follows: TGCGCCAGCAGCCCCGGACAGGGGGTTTCATACAATGAGCAGTTCTTC.